Reported below is one TCR beta chain. Its cognate antigen is unknown. The PCR employed 60 Vbeta primers together with 13 Jbeta primers. In the original workflow: Roughly 10 million shared chains were among approximately 80 million unique TCR beta chains counted in a later analysis. The table came from immunoSEQ multiplex PCR; TCRdb's copy has only in-frame clones and leaves some out. V, J and clone size reflect that table, while D and trimming were determined from the DNA. The table has 130,000 to 150,000 clones, roughly 80% seen once; the top ten hold less than 3.5%. Participants comprised healthy donors of bone marrow. This sample stems from a study of cytomegalovirus exposure and HLA in healthy donors. Germline V lookup: CDR1 MDHEN, CDR2 SYDVKM. The CDR3 covers 17 residues. V was trimmed by 4 bases and J by 1 base, leaving 18 bases between them. Study outcomes and limitations: A few V segments could not be told apart, such as TRBV6-2 and TRBV6-3, and were left out. Relative to equally common others, HLA-associated TCR beta chains showed greater clonal expansion in a later analysis.

Sequencing input: PBMCs. The sequence was obtained from a young woman in good health and CMV-seronegative. V gene TRBV28 combines with J gene TRBJ2-3, with D hard to call. CDR3 residues: CASSSEAPAFRTDTQYF. CDR3 in DNA: TGTGCCAGCAGTTCTGAGGCCCCAGCGTTTCGCACAGATACGCAGTATTTT.